The sample holds a few counts of the clone carrying this TCR beta chain. As yet, its antigen is unknown. This sample stems from a study of beta chain features in type 1 diabetes. General study findings and limits: With patients and controls alike, PCR might favor shorter templates to an equal degree.

This CDR3 comprises 13 residues. CDR1 SGHAT and CDR2 FQNNGV come from the germline V gene. The V and J ends lost 5 bases and 5 bases respectively, with 12 bases between them. The entirety of the isolated RNA underwent reverse transcription, so expressed TCRB transcripts were sequenced. The assay was immunoSEQ multiplex PCR, and TCRdb's table has in-frame clones only and misses some. The table has hundreds of thousands of clones, 15% to 18% seen once. This clonotype originated in a man aged 18 to 30 in good health. The sequencing sample was made of naive CD4+ T cells from blood. The chain has TRBV11-2 and TRBJ2-5; D tentatively fits TRBD1 or TRBD2 (5 bases each). CDR3 sequence (DNA): TGTGCCAGCAGCCCCAGGGACGGGGAGACCCAGTACTTC. The encoded protein is CASSPRDGETQYF.